This T cell receptor beta chain was sequenced in a study of response to subunit inactivated influenza vaccine. Broader study findings: The authors put forward the suggestion that each seasonal influenza vaccination may bring in only a limited number of new T cells.

Losses at the gene ends were 0 bases for V and 7 bases for J; bases not matched to a gene: 3. Germline V gene lookup returns CDR1 SGHTA and CDR2 FQGNSA. The CDR3 is 14 residues long. TCRdb called the RT-PCR reads again in MiXCR, with one record for every CDR3 protein. The data hold just under 550,000 distinct CDR3 sequences, with approximately 20% observed a single time. In its sample, this clonotype was seen a few times. Its target is unknown. The sample was also linked to a second study, of T cells expressing NK-cell markers. According to that study: For TCR beta, cDNA was produced by 5'RACE template switching with UMIs. More than five of the donors carried dominant NKG2C+ clonotypes that took up about 1.0-7.5% of their CD8+ T cells. The CD3+CD56-NKG2C+ fraction of several donors was also led by these clonotypes.

The source of this sequence is a man aged 50 to 60 who received an inactivated influenza vaccine. The sample here was CD4+ T cells sorted from PBMCs, taken 11 to 12 days after vaccination. The chain couples TRBV7-2 to TRBJ2-1; 7 nucleotides align to TRBD2. In nucleotides, the CDR3 is TGTGCCAGCAGCTTAGCTCTAGCGGCTAATGAGCAGTTCTTC. Translating gives CASSLALAANEQFF.